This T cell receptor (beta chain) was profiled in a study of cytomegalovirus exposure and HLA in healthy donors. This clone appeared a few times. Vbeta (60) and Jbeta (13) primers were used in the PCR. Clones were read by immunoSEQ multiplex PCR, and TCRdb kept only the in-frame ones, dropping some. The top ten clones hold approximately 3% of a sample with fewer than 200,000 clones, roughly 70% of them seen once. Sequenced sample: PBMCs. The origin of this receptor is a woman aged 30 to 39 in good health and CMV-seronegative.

The CDR3 sequence: CITGSTNEKLFF. The DNA for the CDR3 is TGTATAACGGGATCTACTAATGAAAAACTGTTTTTT. The chain has TRBV28 and TRBJ1-4; D unclear. CDR3 length: 12 residues. Germline values: CDR1 MDHEN, CDR2 SYDVKM.